This passage covers 6 T cell receptor beta chains from one sample sequenced in a study of beta chain features in type 1 diabetes. Expressed TCRB transcripts were sequenced after all isolated RNA was converted to cDNA. The repertoire was sequenced with immunoSEQ multiplex PCR; TCRdb's copy has only in-frame clones and lacks some. The data contain roughly 300,000 clones, 13% to 15% of them singletons. The sample taken for sequencing was central memory CD4+ T cells from blood. The receptor source for this set is a man aged 30 to 45 in good health.

This chain connects TRBV6-6 to TRBJ2-3; D gene unclear. The CDR3 consists of 10 residues. Per the germline V gene, CDR1 is MNHNY and CDR2 is SVGAGI (reference sequence). V was pared by 8 bases and J by 5 bases, with 5 bases between. The CDR3 nucleotides are TGTGCCAGCGGAAGAGATACGCAGTATTTT. Residues: CASGRDTQYF.

This clone has only a few counts. This chain connects TRBV9 to TRBJ2-1, with TRBD2 identical over 7 bases. Germline CDR1 SGDLS, CDR2 YYNGEE. The ends lost 0 bases at V and 4 bases at J; junction bases unmatched: 7. The CDR3 extends over 16 amino acids. The CDR3 DNA reads as TGTGCCAGCAGCGTAGAAGTGACTAGCCCTTACAATGAGCAGTTCTTC. Its protein is CASSVEVTSPYNEQFF.

A few counts support this clone. This chain links TRBV4-3 with TRBJ1-2; D gene uncertain. The germline V and J ends were trimmed by 6 bases and 7 bases, with 21 bases remaining between them. This CDR3 is built from 15 residues. The germline V gene encodes CDR1 LGHNA and CDR2 YSLEER. DNA of the CDR3: TGCGCCAGCAGTCCAGGCGTGGCGGTCGTCGGTGGCTACACCTTC. This encodes CASSPGVAVVGGYTF.

This chain's CDR3 is CASRDRGNSPLHF. CDR3 in DNA: TGTGCCAGCAGGGACAGGGGGAATTCACCCCTCCACTTT. The chain employs TRBV25-1 and TRBJ1-6; TRBD1 agrees at 10 bases. V lost 6 bases to trimming and J lost 7 bases; unmatched junction nucleotides: 0. CDR3 length: 13 residues. Germline V gives CDR1 MGHDK, CDR2 SYGVNS.

This clone was counted between two and nine times. The chain joins TRBV7-2 to TRBJ2-1, with 9 nucleotides matching TRBD2. Germline V gene sequence: CDR1 SGHTA, CDR2 FQGNSA. V trimming: 6 bases; J trimming: 0 bases; junction bases outside the gene matches: 6. This CDR3 spans 16 amino acids. In DNA, the CDR3 is TGTGCCAGCAGAATGCAAGCGGGGGGCTCCTACAATGAGCAGTTCTTC. Its translation is CASRMQAGGSYNEQFF.

The rearrangement uses TRBV19 and TRBJ2-2, with 9 positions matching TRBD2. Germline trimming cut 3 bases from V and 5 bases from J; bases unmatched to any gene: 4. Germline V gene data show CDR1 as LNHDA and CDR2 as SQIVND (reference sequence). This CDR3 is 15 amino acids long. The CDR3 nucleotides read TGTGCCAGTAGTATGGGACTAGCTAGTACCGGGGAGCTGTTTTTT. Its protein is CASSMGLASTGELFF.